This T cell receptor beta chain was retrieved from a study of vaccination and CD4 T cells after COVID-19. Study at large: Two of the convalescents were Hispanic, and convalescents were six males and four females.

As for treatment: roughly ten-day PBMC culture with coronavirus spike peptide pools or control peptides (ViraFEST assay). Negative selection enriched CD4+ T cells from cultures at less than 11 days. The assay that was used to sequence DNA from cultured CD4+ T cells was the Oncomine TCR Beta short-read assay. One entry per CDR3 protein, called by TCRdb with MiXCR from the PCR reads. Of some 22,000 distinct CDR3 sequences listed, under 80% are singletons. Of note for this clonotype: Its antigen remains unidentified.

The sample in question was CD4+ T cells from blood, cultured in vitro, obtained before SARS-CoV-2 vaccination. This receptor was identified in a human donor who received a COVID-19 vaccine.

DNA for the CDR3: TGTGCCAGCAGTGAACAACTCTCGGATGAAGCTTTCTTT. Protein: CASSEQLSDEAFF. V gene TRBV27 combines with J gene TRBJ1-1, with D hard to call. Germline loops: CDR1 MNHEY, CDR2 SMNVEV (reference sequence). The CDR3 loop spans 13 amino acids. V shed 5 bases and J shed 7 bases, with 14 bases lying between them.